Following are 28 T cell receptor beta chains from one sample sequenced in a study of blood T cell repertoires in COVID-19 (dated by TCRdb to 2020 to 2022). The library was made by the immunoSEQ multiplex PCR assay. TCRdb limited this immuneACCESS table to in-frame rearrangements with V and J called. A share of clones is missing; checked studies link under half to unresolved V genes, and the rest is unexplained. The sample profile shows about 70,000 clones; roughly 80% of them were found once. Together, the top ten hold about 0.83% of the sample. Sequencing was done on a sample of peripheral blood. Receptors were obtained from a woman in her 70s with acute or convalescent COVID-19.

The V gene is TRBV7-2, the J gene TRBJ1-2; unclear D gene. V lost 3 bases and J lost 0, with 8 bases in between. Germline V gene lookup returns CDR1 SGHTA and CDR2 FQGNSA. This CDR3 comprises 14 residues. The CDR3 DNA reads as TGTGCCAGCAGCTTTACACAGTCTAACTATGGCTACACCTTC. Its translation: CASSFTQSNYGYTF.

This clone was seen a handful of times. The gene calls are TRBV7-9 and TRBJ1-4; tentative D call: TRBD1 (5 bases). CDR1 is SEHNR and CDR2 is FQNEAQ in the germline V gene (reference sequence). This CDR3 region has 14 residues. V lost 2 bases, J lost 6 bases, and 10 bases lay in between. As DNA, the CDR3 is TGTGCCAGCAGCTTAAAAGGGGTGCATGAAAAACTGTTTTTT. This codes for CASSLKGVHEKLFF.

This chain connects TRBV19 to TRBJ1-1; D is unresolved. In germline, CDR1 is LNHDA, CDR2 SQIVND (reference sequence). CDR3 size: 17 residues. Trimming removed 3 bases at V and 4 bases at J, with 21 bases between. The chain's CDR3 is CASSIRAGGGLGTEAFF. Here the CDR3 DNA reads TGTGCCAGTAGTATTCGGGCCGGCGGAGGTTTGGGCACTGAAGCTTTCTTT.

The chain recombines TRBV3-1 (or the pseudogene TRBV3-2) with TRBJ2-2; D ambiguous. CDR3 length equals 14 residues. V shed 2 bases and J shed 5 bases, with 9 bases lying between them. The germline V gene has CDR1 LGHDT and CDR2 YNNKEL (reference sequence). The CDR3 reads CASSQSVATGELFF. CDR3 coding DNA: TGTGCCAGCAGCCAATCCGTCGCGACCGGGGAGCTGTTTTTT.

CDR3 protein: CASSVGGGFSYEQYF. The DNA of the CDR3 is TGTGCCAGCAGCGTAGGAGGGGGCTTTAGCTACGAGCAGTACTTC. The rearrangement joins TRBV9 to TRBJ2-7, with TRBD1 matching 7 bases. CDR3 length: 15 amino acids. Germline V gives CDR1 SGDLS, CDR2 YYNGEE. The J segment lost 3 bases and the V segment lost 0 bases, leaving 6 bases of the junction unmatched.

The chain uses TRBV7-9 and TRBJ2-6; 11 bases line up with TRBD1. Losses at the gene ends were 5 bases for V and 4 bases for J; bases not matched to a gene: 10. This CDR3 has 18 residues. Per germline, CDR1 SEHNR and CDR2 FQNEAQ (reference sequence). The CDR3 here is CASSALGTGGSGANVLTF. The CDR3 DNA sequence: TGTGCCAGCAGCGCCCTAGGGACAGGGGGATCCGGGGCCAACGTCCTGACTTTC. Variable domain in full (rest from reference TRBV7-9 and TRBJ2-6): DTGVSQNPRHKITKRGQNVTFRCDPISEHNRLYWYRQTLGQGPEFLTYFQNEAQLEKSRLLSDRFSAERPKGSFSTLEIQRTEQGDSAMYLCASSALGTGGSGANVLTFGAGSRLTVL.

This clone was counted many times. V is TRBV11-3 and J is TRBJ2-5; D perhaps matches TRBD1 (5 bases). Germline lookup yields CDR1 SGHNT and CDR2 YENEEA. The CDR3 has 12 amino acids. Trimming stripped 3 bases from V and 4 bases from J, with 6 bases between. The CDR3 loop reads CASSFRGETQYF. CDR3 DNA sequence: TGTGCCAGCAGCTTTAGGGGAGAGACCCAGTACTTC.

This chain uses TRBV10-1 with TRBJ2-7; the match to TRBD1 covers 9 bases. Germline CDR1 and CDR2: WNHNN and SYGVQD (reference sequence). V gave up 8 bases and J gave up 2 bases; unmatched junction bases: 10. The CDR3 contains 15 residues. The CDR3 DNA reads TGCGCCAGCCAAAAGAGGACAGGGGCCACCTACGAGCAGTACTTC. Translated: CASQKRTGATYEQYF.

This clone was seen only once. The chain uses TRBV10-3 and TRBJ2-1; the match to TRBD2 covers 8 bases. The germline V gene has CDR1 ENHRY and CDR2 SYGVKD. CDR3 length: 14 residues. V shed 5 bases and J 9 bases; nucleotides not matched to a gene: 9. This CDR3 reads CAISIGTSFAEQFF. DNA for the CDR3: TGTGCCATCAGTATCGGGACTAGTTTCGCTGAGCAGTTCTTC.

The chain recombines TRBV6-1 with TRBJ2-7, with 7 nucleotides matching TRBD1. V was clipped by 4 bases and J by 2 bases; unmatched bases: 17. The length of the CDR3 is 18 residues. Germline CDR1 reads MNHNS; CDR2 reads SASEGT. The CDR3 reads CASSVTPMGLQGPYEQYF. CDR3 coding DNA: TGTGCCAGCAGTGTTACCCCAATGGGTTTACAGGGGCCCTACGAGCAGTACTTC.

The chain couples TRBV7-2 to TRBJ1-1; D might be TRBD1 (5 bases). Trimming took off 5 bases at V and 8 bases at J, with 15 bases between the two ends. This CDR3 spans 13 amino acids. CDR1 and CDR2 from the germline V gene are SGHTA and FQGNSA. CDR3 amino acids: CASSLGGGWEAFF. As DNA, the CDR3 is TGTGCCAGCAGCCTCGGGGGGGGATGGGAAGCTTTCTTT.

This clone was seen only once. This chain joins TRBV25-1 and TRBJ1-2, with 9 positions matching TRBD1. Trimming at V came to 8 bases and at J to 3 bases, leaving 7 bases not matched to a gene. This CDR3 contains 14 residues. Germline CDR1 is MGHDK and CDR2 is SYGVNS. The CDR3 DNA is TGTGCCAGCTATACGGGACAGGGCCACTATGGCTACACCTTC. This gives the protein CASYTGQGHYGYTF.

V gene TRBV7-2 combines with J gene TRBJ2-7, with 14 bases matching TRBD2. Germline lookup yields CDR1 SGHTA and CDR2 FQGNSA. This CDR3 has 16 amino acids. With 5 bases clipped from V and 5 bases from J, the junction kept 8 bases outside the gene matches. The CDR3 loop reads CASSLGTSGSLNEQYF. CDR3 bases: TGTGCCAGCAGCCTCGGGACTAGCGGGAGTCTTAACGAGCAGTACTTC.

The V call is TRBV28, the J call TRBJ1-5; 9 bases line up with TRBD1. Unmatched junction bases numbered 4, after V lost 11 bases and J lost 5 bases. The CDR3 sequence is 12 residues long. From germline, CDR1 is MDHEN and CDR2 SYDVKM. This CDR3 reads CASTGGYQPQHF. CDR3 DNA: TGTGCCTCGACAGGGGGTTATCAGCCCCAGCATTTT.

The V call is TRBV4-2, the J call TRBJ1-5; the D is unclear. The germline V gene encodes CDR1 LGHNA and CDR2 YNFKEQ. This CDR3 contains 13 residues. V was cut by 0 bases and J by 6 bases, with 6 bases left in between. As DNA, the CDR3 is TGTGCCAGCAGCCAAGATAGAGGTCAGCCCCAGCATTTT. Translating gives CASSQDRGQPQHF.

V is TRBV5-1 and J is TRBJ1-2; 9 positions match TRBD1. Germline V lookup: CDR1 SGHRS, CDR2 YFSETQ. V was pared by 2 bases and J by 7 bases, with 12 bases of the junction left unmatched. The CDR3 is 16 residues long. The CDR3 DNA is TGCGCCAGCAGCTTAGACTACCGGGACAGGGTCAGTGGCTACACCTTC. It is translated as CASSLDYRDRVSGYTF.

V gene TRBV6-5 combines with J gene TRBJ1-2; 7 nucleotides agree with TRBD1. This CDR3 has 15 amino acids. Germline CDR1 reads MNHEY; CDR2 reads SVGAGI. Trimming at V came to 0 bases and at J to 4 bases, leaving 5 bases not matched to a gene. CDR3 nucleotide sequence: TGTGCCAGCAGTTACTCGAACAGGGGAGGCTATGGCTACACCTTC. Its translation: CASSYSNRGGYGYTF.

V is TRBV28 and J is TRBJ1-3, with D possibly matching TRBD1 (6 bases). The CDR3 runs 13 residues. V lost 6 bases and J lost 4, with 10 bases in between. CDR1 is MDHEN and CDR2 is SYDVKM in the germline V gene. The CDR3 region is CASSPGTGNTIYF. The CDR3 DNA reads TGTGCCAGCAGCCCCGGGACAGGAAACACCATATATTTT.

The chain uses TRBV10-3 and TRBJ2-7; the D gene is possibly TRBD1 (6 bases). With 10 bases removed from V and 4 bases from J, the gap between germline ends came to 17 bases. The CDR3 totals 13 residues. Germline V gene data show CDR1 as ENHRY and CDR2 as SYGVKD. The CDR3 spells CATSSTGPYEQYF. CDR3 DNA: TGTGCCACTAGCTCGACAGGCCCTTACGAGCAGTACTTC.

This chain joins TRBV7-2 and TRBJ2-1; the D gene is possibly TRBD2 (7 bases). CDR1 and CDR2 (germline): SGHTA, FQGNSA. This CDR3 has 19 residues. V gave up 5 bases and J gave up 6 bases, with 29 bases separating them. The CDR3 spells CASSLKPKPRGAIPNEQFF. In nucleotides, the CDR3 is TGTGCCAGCAGCCTAAAACCCAAACCCCGGGGGGCCATCCCCAATGAGCAGTTCTTC.

The chain employs TRBV4-2 and TRBJ2-5; 12 positions agree with TRBD2. V lost 4 bases and J lost 3; bases outside the gene matches: 6. CDR1 is LGHNA and CDR2 is YNFKEQ in the germline V gene. The CDR3 covers 16 residues. The CDR3 region is CASSRLAGAGEETQYF. CDR3 bases: TGTGCCAGCAGCCGACTAGCGGGAGCAGGGGAAGAGACCCAGTACTTC.

The chain employs TRBV30 and TRBJ2-3; 13 bases map to TRBD2. The CDR3 consists of 14 residues. V shed 2 bases, J shed 8 bases, and the junction held 4 bases outside the gene matches. Germline CDR1 GTSNPN, CDR2 SVGIG (reference sequence). DNA of the CDR3: TGTGCCTGGAGTTTACTAGCGGGGGGGTCTACGCAGTATTTT. It codes for CAWSLLAGGSTQYF.

This clone has a handful of counts. The V call is TRBV27, the J call TRBJ1-1; D is unresolved. V dropped 8 bases and J dropped 1 base, with 5 bases sitting between them. Germline CDR1 and CDR2: MNHEY and SMNVEV (reference sequence). The CDR3 is 11 amino acids. DNA of the CDR3: TGTGCCAGCCAGAAGAACACTGAAGCTTTCTTT. It codes for CASQKNTEAFF.

The V call is TRBV30, the J call TRBJ1-1; unclear D gene. CDR1 and CDR2 (germline): GTSNPN, SVGIG (reference sequence). The V and J ends lost 4 bases and 6 bases respectively, with 12 bases between them. The CDR3 has 12 amino acids. As DNA, the CDR3 is TGTGCCTGGACGAGCGGGTTGGCTGAAGCTTTCTTT. Its translation: CAWTSGLAEAFF.

The rearrangement joins TRBV10-3 to TRBJ1-2; no clear D. CDR1 and CDR2 from the germline V gene are ENHRY and SYGVKD. The CDR3 is 16 amino acids. The V and J ends lost 0 bases and 8 bases respectively, with 19 bases between them. CDR3 sequence: CAISESSSGRGFGYTF. The CDR3, as DNA: TGTGCCATCAGTGAGTCGAGTTCAGGTCGGGGTTTCGGCTACACCTTC.

This chain joins TRBV5-4 and TRBJ2-2; 12 bases map to TRBD2. This CDR3 spans 16 amino acids. Germline CDR1 SGHNT, CDR2 YYREEE (reference sequence). V lost 4 bases and J lost 6; bases outside the gene matches: 7. CDR3: CASSTPSGRAAGELFF. CDR3 sequence (DNA): TGTGCCAGCAGCACCCCTAGCGGGAGGGCCGCCGGGGAGCTGTTTTTT.

The chain uses TRBV7-7 and TRBJ2-5; TRBD2 matches at 7 bases. The ends lost 2 bases at V and 2 bases at J; junction bases unmatched: 11. Per the germline V gene, CDR1 is SSHAT and CDR2 is FNYEAQ (reference sequence). The CDR3 loop spans 17 amino acids. Here the CDR3 reads CASSLIPAGEGQETQYF. For the CDR3, the DNA is TGTGCCAGCAGCTTAATTCCGGCGGGAGAGGGTCAAGAGACCCAGTACTTC.

The CDR3 DNA reads TGTGCCAGTAGCCCCCGGGGGCGCGGGGGAACCTTC. Protein sequence: CASSPRGRGGTF. This rearrangement joins TRBV19 to TRBJ1-2, with a weak D call TRBD1 (6 bases). Trimming removed 6 bases at V and 14 bases at J, with 19 bases between. The CDR3 runs to 12 residues. Per germline, CDR1 LNHDA and CDR2 SQIVND (reference sequence).